This TCR beta chain was sequenced for a study of TIL therapy for anti-PD-1-resistant metastatic lung cancer. On the study more broadly: Progressing patients received lymphodepletion, expanded TIL infusion and IL-2. Most patients had lung adenocarcinoma; a handful of tumors were EGFR-mutant, two ALK-rearranged; half smoked currently or formerly.

The immunoSEQ assay was v3. Libraries were sequenced to 2 million to 2.5 million read pairs (survey) or about 4.5-6 million (deep). Assay used: immunoSEQ multiplex PCR; TCRdb lists only in-frame clones, some missing. The sample lists roughly 54,000 clones, over 75% seen once, with just over 2.5% in the top ten. Sample time point: pre-treatment sample, taken before nivolumab and TIL therapy. Adults with stage 4 NSCLC were enrolled in a phase I trial. Sequences were derived from blood, sampled at baseline. This clonotype was obtained from a person between 25 and 80 years old with non-small cell lung cancer.

The CDR3 DNA reads TGTGCCACCAGCGACGGACAGGGGGCGACCTCCTATAATTCACCCCTCCACTTT. This gives the protein CATSDGQGATSYNSPLHF. The rearrangement uses TRBV15 and TRBJ1-6; 11 nucleotides match TRBD1. The CDR3 spans 18 residues. The germline CDR1 and CDR2 sequences are LNHNV and YYDKDF (reference sequence). Germline trimming cut 5 bases from V and 0 bases from J; bases unmatched to any gene: 6.